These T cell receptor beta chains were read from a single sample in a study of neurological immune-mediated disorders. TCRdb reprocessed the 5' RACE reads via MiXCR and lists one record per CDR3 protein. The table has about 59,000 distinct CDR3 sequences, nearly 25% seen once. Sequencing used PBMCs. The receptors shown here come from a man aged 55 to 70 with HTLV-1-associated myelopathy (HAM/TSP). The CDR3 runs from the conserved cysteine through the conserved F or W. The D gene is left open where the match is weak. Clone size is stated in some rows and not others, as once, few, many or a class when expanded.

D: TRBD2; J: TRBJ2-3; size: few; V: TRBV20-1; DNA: TGCAGTGCTAGAGGAGCGGGATCGGATTGGGATACGCAGTATTTT; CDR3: CSARGAGSDWDTQYF
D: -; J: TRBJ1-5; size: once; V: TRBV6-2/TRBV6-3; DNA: TGTGCCAGCAGTTACTCGGGAGGGTCTCAGCCCCAGCATTTT; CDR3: CASSYSGGSQPQHF
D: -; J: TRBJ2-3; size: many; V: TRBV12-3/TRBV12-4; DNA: TGTGCCAGCAGTTTAATCTTTGGGGGGAAGGCAGATACGCAGTATTTT; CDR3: CASSLIFGGKADTQYF
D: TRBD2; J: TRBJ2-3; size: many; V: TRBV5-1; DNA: TGCGCCAGCAGCCTCGGACTAGACCAACGCACAGATACGCAGTATTTT; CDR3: CASSLGLDQRTDTQYF
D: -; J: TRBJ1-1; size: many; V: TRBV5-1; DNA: TGCGCCAGCAGCGCGGACGGACTGAACACTGAAGCTTTCTTT; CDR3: CASSADGLNTEAFF
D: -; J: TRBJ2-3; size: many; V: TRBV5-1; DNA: TGCGCCAGCAGCTCGGACCGAAGCACAGATACGCAGTATTTT; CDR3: CASSSDRSTDTQYF
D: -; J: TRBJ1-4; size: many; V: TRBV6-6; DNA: TGTGCCAGCAGTCCCGAATCGGCAGGGGAAAAACTGTTTTTT; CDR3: CASSPESAGEKLFF
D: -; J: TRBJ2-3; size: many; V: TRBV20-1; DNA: TGCAGTGCTAGTTCTCCTATGACTAGCACAGATACGCAGTATTTT; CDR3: CSASSPMTSTDTQYF
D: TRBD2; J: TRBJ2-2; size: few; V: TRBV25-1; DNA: TGTGCCAGCAGTGAATTACGTGGGAGGGCCAGCACCGGGGAGCTGTTTTTT; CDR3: CASSELRGRASTGELFF
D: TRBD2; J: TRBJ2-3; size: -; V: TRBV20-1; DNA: TGCAGTGCTAGAGACGGCGGGAGGGGAAAAGATACGCAGTATTTT; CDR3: CSARDGGRGKDTQYF
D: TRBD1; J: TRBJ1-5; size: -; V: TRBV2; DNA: TGTGCCGGTGGGACAGCAAATCAGCCCCAGCATTTT; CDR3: CAGGTANQPQHF
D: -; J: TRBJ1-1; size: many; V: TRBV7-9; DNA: TGTGCCAGCAGCTTAAAGGTCGCTGAAGCTTTCTTT; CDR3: CASSLKVAEAFF
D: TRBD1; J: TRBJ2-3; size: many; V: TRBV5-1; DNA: TGCGCCAGCAGTTTCACAGGGGGTGACTCCACAGATACGCAGTATTTT; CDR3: CASSFTGGDSTDTQYF
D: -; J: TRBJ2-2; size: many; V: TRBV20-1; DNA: TGCAGTACGGAGTCGGGGGCAGGAGGGACCGGGGAGCTGTTTTTT; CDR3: CSTESGAGGTGELFF
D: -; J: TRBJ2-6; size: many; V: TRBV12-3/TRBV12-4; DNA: TGTGCCAGCAGTCCGACGACTGGCTCTGGGGCCAACGTCCTGACTTTC; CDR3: CASSPTTGSGANVLTF
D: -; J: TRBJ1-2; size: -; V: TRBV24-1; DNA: TGTGCCACCAGTGACCGTAACCCCGGGACCGGTTATGGCTACACCTTC; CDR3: CATSDRNPGTGYGYTF
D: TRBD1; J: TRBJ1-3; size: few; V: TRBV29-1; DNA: TGCAGCGTTTCGCCCCAGGGGGCCTCTGGAAACACCATATATTTT; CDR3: CSVSPQGASGNTIYF
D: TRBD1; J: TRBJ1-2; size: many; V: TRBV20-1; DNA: TGCAGTGCTGCGGTGGGGACAGGAAATGGCTACACCTTC; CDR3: CSAAVGTGNGYTF
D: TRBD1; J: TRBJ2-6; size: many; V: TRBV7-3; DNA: TGTGCCAGCAGCATCCCGGGACAGGGGGCGTCTGGGGCCAACGTCCTGACTTTC; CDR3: CASSIPGQGASGANVLTF
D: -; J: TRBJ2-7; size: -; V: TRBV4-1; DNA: TGCGCCAGCAGCCAAGGTCCAGCGATGGTGGACGAGCAGTACTTC; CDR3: CASSQGPAMVDEQYF
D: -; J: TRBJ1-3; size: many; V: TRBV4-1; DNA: TGCGCCAGCAGCCAAGAGGCTAGGAACTCTGGAAACACCATATATTTT; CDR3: CASSQEARNSGNTIYF
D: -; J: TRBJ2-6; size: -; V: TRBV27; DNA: TGTGCCAGCAGCCGCTCTGGGGCCAACGTCCTGACTTTC; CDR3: CASSRSGANVLTF
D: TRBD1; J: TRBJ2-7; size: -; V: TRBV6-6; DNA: TGTGCCAGCAGTCGACTACCCGGGACAGGGAAACTCTACGAGCAGTACTTC; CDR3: CASSRLPGTGKLYEQYF
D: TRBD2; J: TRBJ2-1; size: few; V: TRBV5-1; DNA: TGCGCCAGCAGCCCTAATAGCGGGAAGTTCAACGATGAGCAGTTCTTC; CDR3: CASSPNSGKFNDEQFF
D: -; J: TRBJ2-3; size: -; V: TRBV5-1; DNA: TGCGCCAGCAGCTTGGCAGCTAAAACTTCAACAACGTATTTT; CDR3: CASSLAAKTSTTYF
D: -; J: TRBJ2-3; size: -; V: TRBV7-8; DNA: TGTGCCAGCAGCTACAGATACACAGATACGCAGTATTTT; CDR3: CASSYRYTDTQYF
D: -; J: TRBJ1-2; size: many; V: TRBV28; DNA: TGTGCCACCCAAACAGCGAGTGGCTACACCTTC; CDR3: CATQTASGYTF
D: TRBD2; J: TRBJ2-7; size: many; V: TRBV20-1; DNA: TGCAGTGCGGGGACTAGCGGGGCCTCCTACGAGCAGTACTTC; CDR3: CSAGTSGASYEQYF
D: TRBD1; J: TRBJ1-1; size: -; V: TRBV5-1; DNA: TGCGCCAGCAGCTTGGGGACAGGGATCACTAAAGCTTTCTTT; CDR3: CASSLGTGITKAFF
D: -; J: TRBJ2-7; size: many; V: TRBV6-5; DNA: TGTGCCAGCAGTTATTTCAGTGGAGGGAACTACGAGCAGTACTTC; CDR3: CASSYFSGGNYEQYF
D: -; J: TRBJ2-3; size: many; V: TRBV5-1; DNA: TGCGCCAGCATGAGTAGCACAGATACGCAGTATTTT; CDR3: CASMSSTDTQYF
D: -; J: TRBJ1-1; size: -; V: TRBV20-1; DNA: TGCAGTGCTAGGGGGGGCAGGGACACTGAAGCTTTCTTT; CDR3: CSARGGRDTEAFF
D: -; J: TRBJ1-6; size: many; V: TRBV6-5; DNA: TGTGCCAGCAGTTACTCGTTGACAGCACCCCTCCACTTT; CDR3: CASSYSLTAPLHF
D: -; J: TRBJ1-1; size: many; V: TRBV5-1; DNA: TGCGCCAGCAGTTCTCTAGACCAGAACACTGAAGCTTTCTTT; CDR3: CASSSLDQNTEAFF
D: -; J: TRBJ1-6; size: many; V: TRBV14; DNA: TGTGCCAGCAGCCAAGAGGGGTCGGGGAATTCACCCCTCCACTTT; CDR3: CASSQEGSGNSPLHF
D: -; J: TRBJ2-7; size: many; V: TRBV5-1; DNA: TGCGCCAGCAGCTTGGTTGGGGAGTCCTACGAGCAGTACTTC; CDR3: CASSLVGESYEQYF
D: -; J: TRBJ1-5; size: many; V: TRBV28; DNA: TGTGCCAGCGCAGGCAATCAGCCCCAGCATTTT; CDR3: CASAGNQPQHF
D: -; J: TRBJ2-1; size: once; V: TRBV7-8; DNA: TGTGCCAGCAGCCGAGAGCAGGGATGGGGCTACTACAATGAGCAGTTCTTC; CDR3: CASSREQGWGYYNEQFF
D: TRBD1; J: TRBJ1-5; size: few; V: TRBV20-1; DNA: TGCAGTGCTAGTAGGCAGGGGGATAGTCAGCCCCAGCATTTT; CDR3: CSASRQGDSQPQHF
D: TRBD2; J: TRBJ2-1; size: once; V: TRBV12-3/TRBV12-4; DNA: TGTGCCAGCAGTACTAGCGGGAGGGCCTATGAGCAGTTCTTC; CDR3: CASSTSGRAYEQFF
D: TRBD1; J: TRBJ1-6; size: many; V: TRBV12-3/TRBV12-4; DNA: TGTGCCAGCAGTGCAGGGGGTAATTCACCCCTCCACTTT; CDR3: CASSAGGNSPLHF
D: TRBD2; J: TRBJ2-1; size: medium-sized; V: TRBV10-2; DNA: TGCGCCAGCAGTTCCGGACTAGCGCCCGATGAGCAGTTCTTC; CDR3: CASSSGLAPDEQFF
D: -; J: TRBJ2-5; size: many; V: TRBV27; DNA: TGTGCCAGCAGTCAGCGACTAGGACAGGAAGAGACCCAGTACTTC; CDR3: CASSQRLGQEETQYF
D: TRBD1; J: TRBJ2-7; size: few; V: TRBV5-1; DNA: TGCGCCAGCAGCTGGGAGGACAGGGCGTACGAGCAGTACTTC; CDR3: CASSWEDRAYEQYF
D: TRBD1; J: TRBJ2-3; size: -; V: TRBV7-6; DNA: TGTGCCAGCAGCCACACCGACAGACAGGGGGATAAGTATTTT; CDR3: CASSHTDRQGDKYF
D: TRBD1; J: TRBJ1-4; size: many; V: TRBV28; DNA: TGTGCCAGCAGTATGAGTGGACAGGGTGAACAAAAACTGTTTTTT; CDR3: CASSMSGQGEQKLFF
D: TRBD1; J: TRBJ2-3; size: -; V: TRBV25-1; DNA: TGTGCCAGCACCCCCGGGACAGGGGTCACAGATACGCAGTATTTT; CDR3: CASTPGTGVTDTQYF
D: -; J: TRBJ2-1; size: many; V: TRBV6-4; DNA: TGTGCCAGCAGTGACGAAGAGGGTAGGGACTTTTACAATGAGCAGTTCTTC; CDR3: CASSDEEGRDFYNEQFF
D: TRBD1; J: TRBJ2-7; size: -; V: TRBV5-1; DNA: TGCGCCAGCAGCTCCCGGGACAGGGGCACCTACGAGCAGTACTTC; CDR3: CASSSRDRGTYEQYF